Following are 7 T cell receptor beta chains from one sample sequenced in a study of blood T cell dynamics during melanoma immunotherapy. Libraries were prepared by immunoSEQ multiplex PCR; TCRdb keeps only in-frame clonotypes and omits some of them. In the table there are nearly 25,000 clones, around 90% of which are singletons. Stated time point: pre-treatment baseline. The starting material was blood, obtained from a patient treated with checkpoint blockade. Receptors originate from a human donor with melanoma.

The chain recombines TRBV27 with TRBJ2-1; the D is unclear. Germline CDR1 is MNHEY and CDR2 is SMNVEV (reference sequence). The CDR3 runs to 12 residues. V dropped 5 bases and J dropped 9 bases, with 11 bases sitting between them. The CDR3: CASSPIPGEQFF. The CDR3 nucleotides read TGTGCCAGCAGTCCAATACCGGGTGAGCAGTTCTTC.

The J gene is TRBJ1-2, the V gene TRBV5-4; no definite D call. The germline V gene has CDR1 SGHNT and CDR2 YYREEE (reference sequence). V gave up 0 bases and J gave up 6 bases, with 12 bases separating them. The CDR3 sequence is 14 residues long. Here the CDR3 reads CASSLENFWDGYTF. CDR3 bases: TGTGCCAGCAGCTTGGAGAATTTTTGGGATGGCTACACCTTC.

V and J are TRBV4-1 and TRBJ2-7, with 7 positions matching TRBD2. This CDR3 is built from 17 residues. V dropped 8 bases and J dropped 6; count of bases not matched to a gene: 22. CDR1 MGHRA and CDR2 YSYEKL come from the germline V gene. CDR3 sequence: CASGAVSPGTIGAEQYF. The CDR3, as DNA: TGCGCCAGCGGAGCGGTATCTCCCGGGACTATAGGTGCCGAGCAGTACTTC.

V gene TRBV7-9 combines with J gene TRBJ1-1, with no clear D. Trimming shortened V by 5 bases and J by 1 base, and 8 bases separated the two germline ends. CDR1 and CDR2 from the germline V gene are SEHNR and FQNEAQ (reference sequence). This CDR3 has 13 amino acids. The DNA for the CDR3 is TGTGCCAGCAGCCCCCAAGGGAACACTGAAGCTTTCTTT. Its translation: CASSPQGNTEAFF.

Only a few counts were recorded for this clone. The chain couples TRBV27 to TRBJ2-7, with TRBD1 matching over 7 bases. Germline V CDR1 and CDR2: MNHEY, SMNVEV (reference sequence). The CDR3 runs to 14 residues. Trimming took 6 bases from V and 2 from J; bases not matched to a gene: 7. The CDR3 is CASSQTGTTYEQYF. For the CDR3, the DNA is TGTGCCAGCAGCCAGACAGGGACCACCTACGAGCAGTACTTC.

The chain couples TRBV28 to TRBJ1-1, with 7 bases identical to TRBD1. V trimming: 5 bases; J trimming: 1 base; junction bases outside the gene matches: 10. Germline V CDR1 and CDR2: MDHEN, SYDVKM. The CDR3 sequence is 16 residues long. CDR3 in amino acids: CASSQNTWTGNTEAFF. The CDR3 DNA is TGTGCCAGCAGTCAAAATACTTGGACAGGGAACACTGAAGCTTTCTTT. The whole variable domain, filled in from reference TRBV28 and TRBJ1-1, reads DVKVTQSSRYLVKRTGEKVFLECVQDMDHENMFWYRQDPGLGLRLIYFSYDVKMKEKGDIPEGYSVSREKKERFSLILESASTNQTSMYLCASSQNTWTGNTEAFFGQGTRLTVV.

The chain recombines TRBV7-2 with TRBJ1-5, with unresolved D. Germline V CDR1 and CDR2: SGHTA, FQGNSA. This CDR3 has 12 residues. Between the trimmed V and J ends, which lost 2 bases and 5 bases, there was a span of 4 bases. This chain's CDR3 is CASSLPYQPQHF. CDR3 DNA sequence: TGTGCCAGCAGCTTACCGTATCAGCCCCAGCATTTT.